The sample holds many counts of the clone carrying this T cell receptor beta chain. The antigen remains undetermined. This record belongs to a study of T cell repertoires in cytomegalovirus infection. MiXCR was run by TCRdb on the reads, yielding one entry per CDR3 protein. The repertoire includes about 340,000 distinct CDR3 sequences, almost 30% of them detected once, and 20% sits in the top ten. The TCR was taken from a human donor in good health (CMV status not recorded). Some clones in this sample may be carry-over from other donors' samples. The sample was cultured PBMCs, taken from culture after CMV antigen stimulation.

Written as DNA, the CDR3 is TGTGCCAGCAGCCTCACACCCTACAATGAGCAGTTCTTC. Translating it yields CASSLTPYNEQFF. The chain uses TRBV7-2 and TRBJ2-1, with D hard to call. Per the germline V gene, CDR1 is SGHTA and CDR2 is FQGNSA. This CDR3 spans 13 amino acids. Trimming removed 5 bases from V and 2 bases from J, with 7 bases in between.